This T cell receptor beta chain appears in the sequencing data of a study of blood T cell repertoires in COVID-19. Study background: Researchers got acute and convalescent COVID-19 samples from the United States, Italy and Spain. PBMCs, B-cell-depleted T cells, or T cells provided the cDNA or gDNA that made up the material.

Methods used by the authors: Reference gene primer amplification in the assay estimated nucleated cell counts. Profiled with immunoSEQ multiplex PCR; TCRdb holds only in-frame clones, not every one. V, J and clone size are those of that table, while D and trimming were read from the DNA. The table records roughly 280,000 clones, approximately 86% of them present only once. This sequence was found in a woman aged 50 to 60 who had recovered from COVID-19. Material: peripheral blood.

The CDR3: CASTHPDGLGDQPQHF. The DNA of the CDR3 is TGTGCCAGCACTCACCCGGACGGTCTAGGGGATCAGCCCCAGCATTTT. V usage is TRBV6-4 and J usage is TRBJ1-5; D possibly corresponds to TRBD1 (5 bases). V lost 7 bases, J lost 5 bases, and 21 bases lay in between. CDR1 MRHNA and CDR2 SNTAGT come from the germline V gene. This CDR3 spans 16 amino acids.